This record covers a single T cell receptor beta chain. This entry is derived from a study of blood T cell repertoires in COVID-19. Study context: Samples came from the United States, Italy and Spain, spanning acute and convalescent COVID-19. From T cells, B-cell-depleted T cells, or PBMCs came the material, which was cDNA or gDNA.

In the original analysis: Reference gene primers were amplified, and this amplification served to estimate nucleated cell counts. The data were produced by immunoSEQ multiplex PCR, yet TCRdb's version contains in-frame clones alone and is incomplete. V, J and clone size derive from that table, while D and trimming were established from the DNA sequence. The sample lists 37,000 or so clones, roughly 80% occurring once. This CDR3 has 16 residues. V lost 5 bases and J lost 4; bases outside the gene matches: 5. Per germline, CDR1 SGHVS and CDR2 FQNEAQ. Sequencing was performed on peripheral blood. This chain joins TRBV7-8 and TRBJ1-4; TRBD1 matches 12 bases. The receptor comes from a man older than 75 with active or convalescent COVID-19. CDR3 nucleotides: TGTGCCAGCAGCCAGGGACAGGGGGCGAGTAATGAAAAACTGTTTTTT. Its translation is CASSQGQGASNEKLFF.